This T cell receptor (beta chain) appears in the sequencing data of a study of blood T cells in healthy people across ages. Study information: Researchers report that template switching captured about one barcoded beta molecule per two T cells.

PCR was performed a second time for 7 to 11 cycles using a sample-barcoded 5' primer and a J-beta primer mix. In TCRdb, the 5' RACE reads were re-called with MiXCR into one record per CDR3 protein. Among some 880,000 distinct CDR3 sequences listed, under 40% were seen once. Trimming removed 5 bases from V and 7 bases from J; junction bases left unmatched: 7. Germline CDR1 reads SEHNR; CDR2 reads FQNEAQ (reference sequence). The CDR3 extends over 15 amino acids. To note about this clonotype: Antigen specificity is unknown.

Study outcomes and limitations: Strong correlation existed between TCR beta diversity and naive T cell percentage. PBMCs left unsorted prevented a conclusive naive versus antigen-experienced comparison.

The sequenced sample was blood. This clonotype was sampled from a man between 18 and 35 years old in good health. The V and J genes are TRBV7-9 and TRBJ2-1, with TRBD1 matching over 11 bases. CDR3 nucleotide sequence: TGTGCCAGCAGCCCTTGGGGACAGGGGGAGAATGAGCAGTTCTTC. Translating gives CASSPWGQGENEQFF.